This TCR beta chain was obtained from a study of OX40 agonist ivuxolimab in advanced cancers. Study observations and caveats: Partial responders at 0.1-3.0 mg/kg had among the lowest clonal expansion. Low levels of normalized T-cell clonal expansion also appeared in some nonresponders.

Drawing of blood for sampling happened at baseline, at cycle 4 day 1, and at cycle 7 day 1. Between the trimmed V and J ends, which lost 3 bases and 4 bases, there was a span of 9 bases. The CDR3 length is 13 residues. The germline V gene has CDR1 MNHEY and CDR2 SMNVEV (reference sequence). For this clone: Its antigen is unidentified.

TCRdb's table, derived via immunoSEQ multiplex PCR, lists solely in-frame clones and lacks some. The table lists tens of thousands of clones, over 80% of them singletons. Sequenced material: CD4+ or CD8+ T cells sorted from blood, taken in a trial of the OX40 agonist ivuxolimab. This TCR was sampled from an adult with an advanced solid tumor such as melanoma, head and neck, liver or kidney cancer. The rearrangement joins TRBV27 to TRBJ1-2; the D is unclear. For the CDR3, the DNA is TGTGCCAGCAGTTTGGGCGGCTTCTATGGCTACACCTTC. This gives the protein CASSLGGFYGYTF.